Listed below are T cell receptor beta chains from one sample, sequenced in a study of post-analysis software for immune sequencing data. Via MiXCR, TCRdb re-called the PCR reads, giving one row per CDR3 protein. The sample comprises 160,000 or so distinct CDR3 sequences, under 40% of which are singletons, and over 25% rests with the top ten. The sample in question was blood, obtained after autologous hematopoietic stem cell transplantation. These TCRs come from a girl between 5 and 17 years old with multiple sclerosis. CDR3s include the opening cysteine and the closing phenylalanine or tryptophan. Fields, in order: D gene, V gene, J gene, clone size, CDR3 protein, CDR3 DNA. A D gene is named only where the DNA matches it firmly. Part of the rows lack a size; the others show once, few, many or a class for expanded clones.

>.|TRBV20-1|TRBJ2-3|many
CSAFDVGATDTQYF
TGCAGTGCTTTCGACGTGGGAGCCACAGATACGCAGTATTTT
>.|TRBV5-1|TRBJ2-3|.
CASSLAAPTDTQYF
TGCGCCAGCAGCTTGGCGGCTCCCACAGATACGCAGTATTTT
>.|TRBV29-1|TRBJ2-7|few
CSVEVREGQYF
TGCAGCGTTGAAGTTAGAGAAGGGCAGTACTTC
>.|TRBV4-3|TRBJ1-5|once
CASSQFTGNQPQHF
TGCGCCAGCAGCCAGTTCACCGGCAATCAGCCCCAGCATTTT
>TRBD2|TRBV29-1|TRBJ2-3|many
CSVDSGRDTQYF
TGCAGCGTTGATTCCGGGAGGGATACGCAGTATTTT
>.|TRBV7-2|TRBJ2-7|.
CASSADRINEQYF
TGTGCCAGCAGTGCTGACAGGATCAACGAGCAGTACTTC
>.|TRBV29-1|TRBJ1-1|.
CSVAGRKRLRMNTEAFF
TGCAGCGTTGCCGGGAGAAAGAGACTGAGGATGAACACTGAAGCTTTCTTT
>TRBD2|TRBV20-1|TRBJ2-3|.
CRAKRGGADTQYF
TGCAGGGCTAAGCGGGGAGGGGCAGATACGCAGTATTTT
>TRBD1|TRBV12-3/TRBV12-4|TRBJ2-7|.
CASSRQGRGQYF
TGTGCCAGCAGCCGACAGGGAAGGGGGCAGTACTTC
>.|TRBV12-3/TRBV12-4|TRBJ1-5|.
CASSSRGTSINSAQHF
TGTGCCAGCAGTTCCCGAGGCACCTCAATCAATAGCGCCCAGCATTTT
>.|TRBV12-3/TRBV12-4|TRBJ2-5|.
CASSGVVPTQYF
TGTGCCAGCAGTGGGGTCGTCCCGACCCAGTACTTC
>.|TRBV6-5|TRBJ1-6|.
CASSSPRIAGDSPLHF
TGTGCCAGCAGTTCCCCCCGTATAGCAGGGGATTCACCCCTCCACTTT
>TRBD2|TRBV20-1|TRBJ2-1|.
CSAREASGSGHNEQFF
TGCAGTGCTAGGGAGGCAAGCGGGAGTGGCCACAATGAGCAGTTCTTC
>.|TRBV28|TRBJ2-5|few
CASSYRQEGPTNRETQYF
TGTGCCAGCAGTTACCGACAGGAGGGCCCGACTAACCGAGAGACCCAGTACTTC
>.|TRBV10-3|TRBJ2-7|few
CAISAGGIAHEQYF
TGTGCCATCAGTGCAGGCGGCATAGCGCACGAGCAGTACTTC
>TRBD2|TRBV9|TRBJ2-3|.
CASSVDGRSTDTQYF
TGTGCCAGCAGCGTAGACGGGAGGAGCACAGATACGCAGTATTTT
>.|TRBV6-5|TRBJ1-2|few
CASSSGPRGGYTF
TGTGCCAGCAGTTCAGGCCCCAGAGGGGGCTACACCTTC
>TRBD2|TRBV5-6|TRBJ2-2|few
CASSLRSSGLNTGELFF
TGTGCCAGCAGCCTCCGTTCTAGCGGGCTGAACACCGGGGAGCTGTTTTTT
>TRBD2|TRBV7-9|TRBJ2-1|.
CASSSGKTNNEQFF
TGTGCCAGCAGTAGCGGGAAAACCAACAATGAGCAGTTCTTC
>.|TRBV20-1|TRBJ2-5|.
CSANTVTGGGTQYF
TGCAGTGCTAATACCGTGACAGGCGGCGGGACCCAGTACTTC
>TRBD2|TRBV7-2|TRBJ2-1|few
CASSSLGLAGGRNEQFF
TGTGCCAGCAGCTCGTTGGGACTAGCGGGGGGCAGGAATGAGCAGTTCTTC
>.|TRBV12-3/TRBV12-4|TRBJ1-5|.
CASSLWQGRQPQHF
TGTGCCAGCAGTTTATGGCAGGGGCGGCAGCCCCAGCATTTT